This T cell receptor (beta chain) was identified during a study of shared clonotypes between healthy human individuals. Negatively enriched CD4+ T cells were divided by CD45RA into naive and memory. Profiled with immunoSEQ multiplex PCR; TCRdb holds only in-frame clones, not every one. Of around 2.1 million clones in the sample, approximately 95% were seen once. The receptor was derived from a man aged 18-30 years in good health. The sample comprised naive CD4+ T cells sorted from blood. Documented subset: CD45RA+ positively selected.

CDR3 protein: CAISDGTSGGNTQYF. The CDR3 nucleotides read TGTGCCATCAGTGACGGCACTAGCGGGGGGAATACGCAGTATTTT. V and J are TRBV10-3 and TRBJ2-3; TRBD2 matches 12 bases. Trimming at V came to 3 bases and at J to 7 bases, leaving 5 bases not matched to a gene. The CDR3 is 15 amino acids. The germline V gene has CDR1 ENHRY and CDR2 SYGVKD.